A selection of T cell receptor beta chains follows, all from one sample in a study of identical twins. Using its own MiXCR run on the 5' RACE reads, TCRdb lists one record per CDR3 protein. The sample includes under 1 million distinct CDR3 sequences, about 12% of them seen just once. These data also formed part of another study, on yellow fever vaccine responses in identical twins.

What was sequenced was PBMCs. The receptors shown here come from a woman aged 18-29 years in good health. Each CDR3 is given with its conserved first and last residue. The D gene is left open where the match is weak. Clone size is shown for a subset of rows, as once, few, many or a class of expanded clone.

len	j_gene	abundance	v_gene	d_gene	CDR3nt	CDR3aa
15	TRBJ2-1	many	TRBV10-3	.	TGTGCCATCAGATCCGGGGTTGACGTCTACAATGAGCAGTTCTTC	CAIRSGVDVYNEQFF
15	TRBJ1-5	few	TRBV7-8	.	TGTGCCAGCAGCAAGGGGTTGGCCCCAAATCAGCCCCAGCATTTT	CASSKGLAPNQPQHF
14	TRBJ1-5	few	TRBV29-1	.	TGCAGCGTCGGGAACCCCGGAGGCAATCAGCCCCAGCATTTT	CSVGNPGGNQPQHF
16	TRBJ2-1	few	TRBV10-3	TRBD2	TGTGCCATCAGTTTTACTAGCGGGAGCCCCGGGGATGAGCAGTTCTTC	CAISFTSGSPGDEQFF
11	TRBJ2-1	many	TRBV28	.	TGTGCCAGCAGTTTAGGGGGGGCGTCCTTCTTC	CASSLGGASFF
13	TRBJ2-5	many	TRBV20-1	.	TGCAGTGCTGGAGGGGGAATCCAAGAGACCCAGTACTTC	CSAGGGIQETQYF
13	TRBJ1-1	many	TRBV5-1	.	TGTGCCAGCAGCTCGCTGGGGAACACTGAAGCTTTCTTT	CASSSLGNTEAFF
14	TRBJ1-1	.	TRBV5-1	.	TGCGCCAGCAGCTTACTGGGATCGAACACTGAAGCTTTCTTT	CASSLLGSNTEAFF
13	TRBJ2-5	.	TRBV19	.	TGTGCCAGTAGGGTCAGTTCGGGGGAGACCCAGTACTTC	CASRVSSGETQYF
13	TRBJ2-1	many	TRBV5-1	.	TGCGCCAGCAGCGCGGACAGTTACAATGAGCAGTTCTTC	CASSADSYNEQFF
14	TRBJ2-1	many	TRBV6-2/TRBV6-3	.	TGTGCCAGCAGTTCGAACAGTCCCTACAATGAGCAGTTCTTC	CASSSNSPYNEQFF
15	TRBJ2-1	.	TRBV5-4	.	TGTGCCAGCACCCCCGACTATGCCTCCTACAATGAGCAGTTCTTC	CASTPDYASYNEQFF
16	TRBJ2-2	.	TRBV12-3/TRBV12-4	TRBD1	TGTGCCAGCAGTTTAGTGTCAGGGGGGAACACCGGGGAGCTGTTTTTT	CASSLVSGGNTGELFF
14	TRBJ2-7	many	TRBV5-1	TRBD1	TGCGCCAGCAGATACCAAGGACAGGGCTACGAGCAGTACTTC	CASRYQGQGYEQYF
17	TRBJ1-3	.	TRBV15	.	TGTGCCACCAGCAGAGATCTGGGGGGAGACTCTGGAAACACCATATATTTT	CATSRDLGGDSGNTIYF
16	TRBJ2-7	many	TRBV3-1	.	TGTGCCAGCAGCCAAAGGAAAACAGGGAACTCCTACGAGCAGTACTTC	CASSQRKTGNSYEQYF
13	TRBJ2-7	few	TRBV12-5	TRBD2	TGTGCTAGTGGTTTGCCCCCGGGGGGGGAGCAGTACTTC	CASGLPPGGEQYF
15	TRBJ2-1	few	TRBV3-1	.	TGTGCCAGCAGCCAAGATATTTTTTATGGGGGGTGGCAGTTCTTC	CASSQDIFYGGWQFF
14	TRBJ2-3	.	TRBV28	.	TGTGCCAGCAGTTTACCGGGTACCCCACATACGCAGTATTTT	CASSLPGTPHTQYF
16	TRBJ2-1	many	TRBV24-1	.	TGTGCCACCAGTGATTTGGCCGGGGGCTCCTACAATGAGCAGTTCTTC	CATSDLAGGSYNEQFF
17	TRBJ1-2	.	TRBV28	.	TGTGCCAGCAGTTTATCCAGCTGGTCGGGGCCCCTCGGTGGCTACACCTTC	CASSLSSWSGPLGGYTF
15	TRBJ2-2	.	TRBV20-1	.	TGCAGTGCTAGAGTGTGCGGAGTTTACACCGGGGAGCTGTTTTTT	CSARVCGVYTGELFF
13	TRBJ2-1	few	TRBV29-1	TRBD1	TGCAGCGTTGAAGGGACAGGGGGAGGTGAGCAGTTCTTC	CSVEGTGGGEQFF
16	TRBJ2-7	many	TRBV4-1	TRBD2	TGCGCCAGCAGCCATCAACTCGCGGGAGGCTCCTACGAGCAGTACTTC	CASSHQLAGGSYEQYF
14	TRBJ2-1	.	TRBV7-3	.	TGTGCCAGCAGCTGGTCCGGGACCGGGGATGAGCAGTTCTTC	CASSWSGTGDEQFF
18	TRBJ2-1	few	TRBV7-8	TRBD2	TGTGCCAGCAGCTTAGGCGGACTAGCGGGAGGGCGCAATAGTGAGCAGTTCTTC	CASSLGGLAGGRNSEQFF
16	TRBJ2-3	many	TRBV9	TRBD2	TGTGCCAGCAGCAGGGGACTAGCGGGAGATGCAGATACGCAGTATTTT	CASSRGLAGDADTQYF
15	TRBJ2-6	.	TRBV7-3	.	TGTGCCAGCAGCTTCCAGGGCGGAGGGGCCAACGTCCTGACTTTC	CASSFQGGGANVLTF
14	TRBJ1-1	.	TRBV12-3/TRBV12-4	TRBD1	TGTGCCAGCAGCACCGGGACAGGGGCAACTGAAGCTTTCTTT	CASSTGTGATEAFF
13	TRBJ2-7	few	TRBV15	.	TGTGCCACCAGCGGCCTGGGGCGCTGGGAGCAGTACTTC	CATSGLGRWEQYF
13	TRBJ1-2	.	TRBV20-1	TRBD1	TGCAGTGCTAGTTTGACAGGGGGCTCGGCCTACACCTTC	CSASLTGGSAYTF
13	TRBJ1-4	few	TRBV20-1	.	TGCAGACCGGAGGCTGGGGGGAATGAAAAACTGTTTTTT	CRPEAGGNEKLFF
16	TRBJ2-5	few	TRBV3-1	TRBD2	TGTGCCAGCAACCACGCGGCTGCGGGGGGGTCAGAGACCCAGTACTTC	CASNHAAAGGSETQYF
13	TRBJ1-5	few	TRBV3-1	.	TGTGCCAGCAGCCAGTCTGGGCATCAGCCCCAGCATTTT	CASSQSGHQPQHF
17	TRBJ2-1	few	TRBV10-3	TRBD2	TGTGCCATCAGTGAACTGGAACTGACTAGCGTCATCAATGAGCAGTTCTTC	CAISELELTSVINEQFF
15	TRBJ2-3	few	TRBV7-6	.	TGTGCCAGCAGCCCCCCGGGAGCGGATCGACATACGCAGTATTTT	CASSPPGADRHTQYF
14	TRBJ2-7	few	TRBV10-3	.	TGTGCCAGTACGGGGCCCCAAGTCTCCTACGAGCAGTACTTC	CASTGPQVSYEQYF
14	TRBJ1-4	many	TRBV20-1	TRBD1	TGCAGTGCGAGTACAGGGGGCGCTTCCCAAAAACTGTTTTTT	CSASTGGASQKLFF
14	TRBJ2-2	many	TRBV10-3	.	TGTGCCATCAGCCCCCGGTGGGCCACCGGGGAGCTGTTTTTT	CAISPRWATGELFF
13	TRBJ2-1	few	TRBV24-1	.	TGTGCCACCAGTGATTTTAACGGGAGCGAGCAGTTCTTC	CATSDFNGSEQFF
15	TRBJ2-7	few	TRBV3-1	.	TGTGCCAGCAGCCCCTACCGGGACTTAACCTACGAGCAGTACTTC	CASSPYRDLTYEQYF